This entry describes one TCR beta chain. The clone's antigen remains unknown. Nothing much larger sits one base from this clone, and base qualities are not available. CDR1 and CDR2 were assigned from the germline V gene as SGHNT and YENEEA. V is cut by 4 bases and J by 4 bases, and the space between the germline ends is 7 bases. The CDR3 covers 13 residues, taking in both the cysteine and the phenylalanine. This entry keeps only the CDR3 DNA: 39 bases, framed from base 1. This specimen belongs to a study of shared clonotypes between healthy human individuals (dated by TCRdb to the early 2020s). A note on the overall study: A couple of women and a few men aged 18 to 49 years were included in the cohort. For each donor, CD4 naive and CD4 memory were each run on three plates, CD8 naive on two plates, and CD8 memory on one plate. To estimate repertoire size and how much clonotypes are shared between individuals, the study performed deep sequencing of blood TCR repertoires from a few healthy adults. To increase sequencing depth and limit assay-specific biases, different laboratories used diverse techniques to prepare libraries and sequence TCR repertoires. Per donor, leukapheresis produced somewhere between about 0.9 and 10 billion PBMCs. Study-level results and caveats: Pairwise subsampling led to the expectation that sequencing depth would affect the degree of clonotype sharing among donors. Naive subsets generally had larger estimated clonotype richness than memory subsets did. The small number of donors limited the genetic and exposure-history diversity represented. Incomplete sequencing was indicated by rarefaction of sorted-subset datasets, despite the large sequencing depth. When several donors were compared, the shared fraction of clonotypes was around 5.1% for naive CD4, roughly 3.3% for naive CD8, about 2.5% for memory CD4, and under 0.5% for memory CD8. Only blood was sampled, and tissue TCR repertoires likely differ from those in blood. Compared with non-shared clonotypes, the clonotypes found in all four sorted-subset donors had higher generation probabilities.

The donors were healthy, HIV-negative adults who had no recently reported acute infections or vaccinations. Every donor was a Caucasian adult living in Nashville, Tennessee, USA. CD4+ T cells were enriched by magnetic negative selection, after which naive cells were positively selected on CD45RA and the negative fraction was taken as the memory subset. Blood was obtained by leukapheresis, after which PBMCs were separated by Ficoll-Histopaque density gradient centrifugation and cryopreserved in liquid nitrogen vapor phase. Analytical flow cytometry was used to check the purity and quantity of each magnetically sorted T cell population. Genomic DNA was isolated from each sorted fraction and quantified by UV absorbance on a Nanodrop 2000c. Using the deep immunoSEQ assay, TCR CDR3 regions were amplified from genomic DNA by multiplex PCR. For each cell subset, the extracted genomic DNA was distributed evenly across all wells of several immunoSEQ 96-well plates, and each plate served as one replicate. For sorted subsets, each replicate PCR was loaded with 200 ng genomic DNA, equivalent to 30,000 or so T cell genomes. Purified libraries were quantified with a Qubit 3.0 fluorometer, sized on a Bioanalyzer 2100, and re-quantified with the KAPA Library Quantification kit. A separate single-read 150-cycle Illumina NextSeq 550 flow cell was used to sequence each immunoSEQ 96-well plate. Regarding the original processing steps: The immunoSEQ output contained only junctional sequences without quality scores, so filtering could not match that applied to full-length reads. Sequences were annotated with PyIR, a Python wrapper for IgBLAST v1.9, using IMGT germline references to assign V/J genes and CDR3. Reads were removed for weak V/J assignments (E-value above 1e-6), missing CDR3, stop codons, out-of-frame junctions, or ambiguous translated residues. V3J clonotypes were defined by identical inferred V gene, J gene, and CDR3 amino acid sequence. The percentage overlap between two repertoires was calculated by dividing the number of shared unique clonotypes by the size of the smaller repertoire. Repertoire richness was assessed with RTK rarefaction, the Chao1 estimator, and Recon v2.1 estimates of unobserved clonotypes. Generation probabilities were computed with OLGA for all TCRbeta clonotypes obtained by the gDNA method from four donors. TCRdb took this table from immuneACCESS and kept in-frame rearrangements with V and J called. Such tables lack part of the clones; where checked against another copy, unresolved V genes explain under half of the gap, and the rest is unexplained. That table supplies the V and J calls and clone size; D and trimming were determined from the DNA. The sample has fewer than 3 million clones on record, 85% to 95% of them singletons. Around 0.4% of the sample rests with the top ten.

Specimen: naive CD4+ T cells from PBMCs. This sample's cell subset or site label indicates: CD45RA+ positively selected. The chain couples TRBV11-3 to TRBJ2-2, with no D gene named confidently. The clonotype originates from a man between 18 and 35 years old in good health. Some clones in this sample may be carry-over from other donors' samples. CDR3 reads: CASSSYGTGELFF. The base sequence is TGTGCCAGCAGCTCCTACGGCACCGGGGAGCTGTTTTTT.